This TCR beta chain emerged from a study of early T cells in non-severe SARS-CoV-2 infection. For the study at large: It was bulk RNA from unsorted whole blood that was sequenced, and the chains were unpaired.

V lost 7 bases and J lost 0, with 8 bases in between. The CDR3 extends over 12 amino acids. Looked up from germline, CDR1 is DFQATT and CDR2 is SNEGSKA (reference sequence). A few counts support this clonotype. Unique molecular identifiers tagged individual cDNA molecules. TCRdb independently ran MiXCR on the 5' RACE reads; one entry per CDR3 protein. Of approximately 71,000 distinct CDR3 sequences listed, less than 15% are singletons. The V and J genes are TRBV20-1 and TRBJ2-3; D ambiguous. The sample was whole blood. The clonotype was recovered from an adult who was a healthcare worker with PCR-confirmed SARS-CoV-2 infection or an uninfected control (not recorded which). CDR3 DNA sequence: TGCAGTGTGTCCCCTAGCACAGATACGCAGTATTTT. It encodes CSVSPSTDTQYF.